Each of the 2 T cell receptor beta chains below was sequenced from the same sample in a study of CD8 T cells in ankylosing spondylitis. TCRdb recomputed calls from the 5' RACE reads with MiXCR, one row per CDR3 protein. The sample has 200,000 to 250,000 distinct CDR3 sequences; roughly 24% are singletons. The sequencing sample was made of blood, either unsorted or a sorted T cell fraction (not recorded which). These receptors were obtained from a male donor with ankylosing spondylitis or in good health (not recorded which).

At least ten counts were recorded for this clonotype. The chain has TRBV29-1 and TRBJ1-2; D might be TRBD1 (5 bases). V lost 3 bases to trimming and J lost 5 bases, with 13 bases between them. The germline V gene encodes CDR1 SQVTM and CDR2 ANQGSEA. The length of the CDR3 is 13 residues. DNA of the CDR3: TGCAGCGTTGAGTTTAGGGGTGTTTATGGCTACACCTTC. Amino acid sequence: CSVEFRGVYGYTF.

The chain carries TRBV7-2 and TRBJ2-7, with TRBD2 matching over 9 bases. CDR1 SGHTA and CDR2 FQGNSA come from the germline V gene. V gave up 1 base and J gave up 2 bases; unmatched junction bases: 6. CDR3 size: 16 residues. In nucleotides, the CDR3 is TGTGCCAGCAGCTTAGGTCCAGCGGGAGGAACCTACGAGCAGTACTTC. Residues: CASSLGPAGGTYEQYF.